This T cell receptor beta chain was found in a study of cytomegalovirus exposure and HLA in healthy donors. About the research overall: Of all 398 donors who were genotyped, roughly 85% belonged to the Caucasian-associated ancestry cluster.

The CDR3 extends over 15 amino acids. Germline values: CDR1 MNHEY, CDR2 SVGAGI. The J segment lost 11 bases and the V segment lost 6 bases, leaving 13 bases of the junction unmatched. Both 60 Vbeta primers and 13 Jbeta primers went into the PCR. The data were produced by immunoSEQ multiplex PCR, yet TCRdb's version contains in-frame clones alone and is incomplete. The data hold about 190,000 clones, with less than 85% observed a single time. Sequences were obtained from PBMCs. The J gene is TRBJ2-5, the V gene TRBV6-5; 12 positions match TRBD2. This sequence originates from a man aged 30-40 years in good health and CMV-seropositive. CDR3 DNA sequence: TGTGCCAGCAGCCGACCCTGGACTAGCGGGAAGGAGCAGTACTTC. Protein sequence: CASSRPWTSGKEQYF.